The 22 T cell receptor beta chains reported below all come from one sample, sequenced in a study of blood T cell repertoires in COVID-19. Using immunoSEQ multiplex PCR, the repertoire was profiled, and TCRdb retains in-frame clones only, with some absent. The sample yields 80,000 to 100,000 clones, roughly 79% seen once. The sample consisted of peripheral blood. All receptors come from a human donor in a cohort sampled during active COVID-19.

J is TRBJ1-2 and V is TRBV28, with 7 bases aligning to TRBD1. Losses at the gene ends were 7 bases for V and 8 bases for J; bases not matched to a gene: 1. The germline V gene encodes CDR1 MDHEN and CDR2 SYDVKM. This CDR3 is 10 amino acids long. CDR3 protein: CASKQGGYTF. The CDR3, as DNA: TGTGCCAGCAAACAGGGGGGCTACACCTTC.

This clone appeared a single time. The chain recombines TRBV2 with TRBJ2-6; D possibly corresponds to TRBD2 (5 bases). CDR1 and CDR2 from the germline V gene are SNHLY and FYNNEI. CDR3 length: 15 amino acids. The germline V and J ends were trimmed by 10 bases and 3 bases, with 16 bases remaining between them. The CDR3 DNA reads TGTGCCACCACACTACTAGGGTTTGGGGCCAACGTCCTGACTTTC. Its protein is CATTLLGFGANVLTF.

This clone has just a few counts. The V call is TRBV2, the J call TRBJ1-2; D might be TRBD1 (6 bases). The CDR3 is made up of 12 amino acids. Germline V lookup: CDR1 SNHLY, CDR2 FYNNEI. Trimming cost V 8 bases and J 7 bases, with 14 bases left between them. The CDR3 DNA is TGTGCCAGCGGAAACAACAGGGTTGGCTACACCTTC. This sequence encodes CASGNNRVGYTF.

V usage is TRBV6-1 and J usage is TRBJ2-4, with 12 bases identical to TRBD2. Germline V gene lookup returns CDR1 MNHNS and CDR2 SASEGT. This CDR3 is 15 amino acids long. The V segment lost 3 bases and the J segment 7 bases; nucleotides outside the gene matches: 4. The CDR3 protein is CASSETLAGGNIQYF. Written as DNA, the CDR3 is TGTGCCAGCAGTGAGACGCTAGCGGGAGGGAACATTCAGTACTTC.

The chain carries TRBV19 and TRBJ1-1, with D hard to call. V lost 7 bases to trimming and J lost 3 bases, with 15 bases between them. CDR1 is LNHDA and CDR2 is SQIVND in the germline V gene (reference sequence). There are 14 residues in the CDR3. CDR3 sequence: CASTPDPRDTEAFF. Here the CDR3 DNA reads TGTGCCAGTACCCCGGACCCGAGGGACACTGAAGCTTTCTTT.

The CDR3 protein is CALRGDRGRTGELFF. The CDR3 DNA follows: TGTGCCCTCAGGGGGGACAGGGGGCGAACCGGGGAGCTGTTTTTT. The chain has TRBV2 and TRBJ2-2, with 12 bases that match TRBD1. This CDR3 is built from 15 residues. Germline V gene sequence: CDR1 SNHLY, CDR2 FYNNEI. The junction had 9 bases not matched to a gene; V was cut back by 11 bases and J by 5 bases.

This CDR3 reads CASSLQYGEQYF. CDR3 DNA: TGTGCCAGCAGTTTACAGTACGGCGAGCAGTACTTC. This chain connects TRBV6-2 or TRBV6-3 to TRBJ2-7; the D is unclear. CDR1 is MNHEY and CDR2 is SVGEGT in the germline V gene. Trimming shortened V by 4 bases and J by 6 bases, and 10 bases separated the two germline ends. There are 12 residues in the CDR3.

This clone was seen once. The chain has TRBV13 and TRBJ1-4; D remains ambiguous. The V end was cut by 5 bases, the J end by 2 bases, with 15 bases between. The CDR3 is 16 residues long. Per the germline V gene, CDR1 is PRHDT and CDR2 is FYEKMQ (reference sequence). The DNA of the CDR3 is TGTGCCAGCAGCCGAGGATGGTTATCCACTAATGAAAAACTGTTTTTT. It translates to CASSRGWLSTNEKLFF.

The chain combines TRBV5-8 with TRBJ1-2; D is perhaps TRBD1 (5 bases). V was shortened by 0 bases and J by 2 bases, with 14 bases between the two germline ends. The germline CDR1 and CDR2 sequences are SGHTS and YDEGEE. This CDR3 spans 16 amino acids. The CDR3 here is CASSLGLGRGNYGYTF. The DNA of the CDR3 is TGTGCCAGCAGCTTGGGATTGGGAAGGGGAAACTATGGCTACACCTTC.

The count of this clone is one. This chain uses TRBV18 with TRBJ2-1, with D unresolved. Germline CDR1 KGHSH, CDR2 LQKENI. V lost 2 bases and J 10 bases, leaving 6 bases between the germline ends. The CDR3 runs to 11 residues. The CDR3 DNA sequence: TGTGCCAGCTCACCAATTCTGGAGCAGTTCTTC. Translating gives CASSPILEQFF.

The V and J genes are TRBV28 and TRBJ1-4; D remains ambiguous. Germline lookup yields CDR1 MDHEN and CDR2 SYDVKM. Trimming stripped 9 bases from V and 4 bases from J, with 3 bases between. The CDR3 is made up of 10 amino acids. Here the CDR3 reads CASYNEKLFF. CDR3 DNA: TGTGCCAGTTATAATGAAAAACTGTTTTTT.

This CDR3 is CASRRGGYTEAFF. CDR3 bases: TGTGCCAGCCGAAGGGGGGGGTACACTGAAGCTTTCTTT. V and J are TRBV5-4 and TRBJ1-1; the D gene is possibly TRBD1 (6 bases). Germline CDR1 reads SGHNT; CDR2 reads YYREEE (reference sequence). V lost 7 bases and J 3 bases, leaving 13 bases between the germline ends. The CDR3 has 13 residues.

This clone was found a few times. This sequence joins TRBV5-1 and TRBJ1-1, with D maybe TRBD1 (5 bases). This CDR3 contains 15 residues. The V and J ends lost 4 bases and 0 bases respectively, with 13 bases between them. The germline CDR1 and CDR2 sequences are SGHRS and YFSETQ. The chain's CDR3 is CASSLSGGLNTEAFF. Written as DNA, the CDR3 is TGCGCCAGCAGCCTCTCCGGGGGGTTGAACACTGAAGCTTTCTTT.

This clone has just a few counts. The rearrangement uses TRBV6-1 and TRBJ2-2; tentatively, D is TRBD2 (6 bases). This CDR3 region has 16 residues. Trimming pared 2 bases from V and 5 bases from J, leaving 15 bases between. Per germline, CDR1 MNHNS and CDR2 SASEGT. Written as DNA, the CDR3 is TGTGCCAGCAGTGAACTCCGGACCGCGGGAACCGGGGAGCTGTTTTTT. Amino acid sequence: CASSELRTAGTGELFF.

V and J are TRBV29-1 and TRBJ2-7; 9 bases fit TRBD1. The CDR3 contains 13 residues. CDR1 and CDR2 (germline): SQVTM, ANQGSEA. Unmatched junction bases numbered 5, after V lost 4 bases and J lost 4 bases. The CDR3 nucleotides read TGCAGCGTTGGTCGGGACAGGGCTTACGAGCAGTACTTC. Translating gives CSVGRDRAYEQYF.

In this sample, this clone turned up a few times. J is TRBJ2-2 and V is TRBV3-1 (or the pseudogene TRBV3-2), with 8 nucleotides matching TRBD1. The length of the CDR3 is 16 residues. CDR1 is LGHDT and CDR2 is YNNKEL in the germline V gene (reference sequence). The V segment lost 1 base and the J segment 3 bases; nucleotides outside the gene matches: 4. This CDR3 is CASSQVRGQHTGELFF. The CDR3 coding sequence is TGTGCCAGCAGCCAAGTCAGGGGGCAGCACACCGGGGAGCTGTTTTTT.

This chain links TRBV28 with TRBJ1-5, with 7 bases lining up with TRBD1. V was clipped by 4 bases and J by 2 bases; unmatched bases: 8. This CDR3 spans 16 amino acids. Germline V lookup: CDR1 MDHEN, CDR2 SYDVKM. Written as DNA, the CDR3 is TGTGCCAGCAGTTCAGGGGGAGGTCTGCGCAATCAGCCCCAGCATTTT. As protein: CASSSGGGLRNQPQHF.

This chain joins TRBV6-5 and TRBJ2-3; D is possibly TRBD2 (6 bases). CDR1 is MNHEY, CDR2 SVGAGI, per germline. The CDR3 runs to 14 residues. V gave up 10 bases and J gave up 3 bases, with 17 bases separating them. CDR3 nucleotides: TGTGCCATCCGACCTAGCGTGGCTACAGATACGCAGTATTTT. Translated: CAIRPSVATDTQYF.

The gene calls are TRBV6-5 and TRBJ2-7, with 11 bases lining up with TRBD1. J gave up 3 bases and V 11 bases, and 12 bases lay outside the gene matches. CDR3 length equals 15 residues. Germline V gene data show CDR1 as MNHEY and CDR2 as SVGAGI. CDR3 bases: TGTGCCTCCAGTTCTCTCGGGACAGGGGGCTACGAGCAGTACTTC. Protein: CASSSLGTGGYEQYF.

The chain links TRBV10-3 to TRBJ1-2; D perhaps matches TRBD1 (6 bases). CDR3 length: 15 residues. Germline loops: CDR1 ENHRY, CDR2 SYGVKD. Trimming cost V 9 bases and J 4 bases, with 21 bases left between them. The CDR3 loop is CAIRGTGSLLYGYTF. The CDR3 bases are TGTGCCATACGGGGCACAGGGTCCCTCCTCTATGGCTACACCTTC.

The chain joins TRBV2 to TRBJ1-3; a weak D match, TRBD1 (5 bases). V was pared by 6 bases and J by 0 bases, with 9 bases between. The germline gives CDR1 SNHLY, CDR2 FYNNEI. The CDR3 runs 14 residues. CDR3 protein: CASSGQLSGNTIYF. The DNA for the CDR3 is TGTGCCAGCAGCGGACAACTCTCTGGAAACACCATATATTTT.

This clone has more than one count but fewer than ten. The chain links TRBV2 to TRBJ2-7, with TRBD2 as a possible D gene (5 bases). This CDR3 is 15 amino acids long. The V gene lost 6 bases and the J gene lost 7 bases, with 22 bases spanning the gap. Germline V gene lookup returns CDR1 SNHLY and CDR2 FYNNEI. The CDR3 sequence: CASRVELGQAVEQYF. For the CDR3, the DNA is TGTGCCAGCAGAGTTGAACTAGGGCAGGCGGTAGAGCAGTACTTC.